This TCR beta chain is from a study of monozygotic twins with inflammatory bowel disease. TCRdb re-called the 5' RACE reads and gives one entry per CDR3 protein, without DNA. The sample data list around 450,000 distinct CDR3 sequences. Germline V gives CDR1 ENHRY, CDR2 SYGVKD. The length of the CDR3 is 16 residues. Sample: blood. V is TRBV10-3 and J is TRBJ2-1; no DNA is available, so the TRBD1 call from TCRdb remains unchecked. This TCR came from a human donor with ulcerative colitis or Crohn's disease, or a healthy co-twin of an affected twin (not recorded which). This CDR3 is CAISERQGGSYNEQFF.